These 20 T cell receptor beta chains were all obtained from the same sample, sequenced in a study of CD8 T cells in ankylosing spondylitis. Using its own MiXCR run on the 5' RACE reads, TCRdb lists one record per CDR3 protein. The table has some 150,000 distinct CDR3 sequences, more than 9.5% seen once. Sequenced input: blood, either unsorted or a sorted T cell fraction (not recorded which). All receptors derive from a female donor with ankylosing spondylitis or in good health (not recorded which).

A few counts support this clonotype. J is TRBJ2-2 and V is TRBV12-3 or TRBV12-4; 7 nucleotides line up with TRBD2. J gave up 7 bases and V 1 base, and 9 bases lay outside the gene matches. This CDR3 has 16 residues. The CDR3 sequence: CASSLVERDSFGELFF. The CDR3 DNA follows: TGTGCCAGCAGTTTAGTCGAGCGGGACTCGTTCGGGGAGCTGTTTTTT.

This clonotype was detected a few times. The chain joins TRBV7-9 to TRBJ1-6, with D tentatively TRBD1 (6 bases). In germline, CDR1 is SEHNR, CDR2 FQNEAQ (reference sequence). The CDR3 loop spans 16 amino acids. V shed 3 bases and J shed 10 bases, with 19 bases lying between them. The CDR3 DNA is TGTGCCAGCAGCTTCATCGGGGGCCCTAGTGGATCACCCCTCCACTTT. It specifies CASSFIGGPSGSPLHF.

This clonotype has ten or more counts. CDR3 protein: CASGLSTSSTDTQYF. CDR3 DNA: TGTGCCAGCGGCCTTTCGACTAGTAGCACAGATACGCAGTATTTT. J is TRBJ2-3 and V is TRBV6-6; a possible D gene is TRBD2 (6 bases). CDR3 length: 15 amino acids. CDR1 is MNHNY, CDR2 SVGAGI, per germline (reference sequence). V shed 8 bases and J shed 0 bases, with 15 bases lying between them.

This clonotype was detected many times. The chain couples TRBV5-1 to TRBJ2-2, with a possible D match to TRBD1 (5 bases). This CDR3 has 14 amino acids. The germline V gene has CDR1 SGHRS and CDR2 YFSETQ. The ends were cut back, 2 bases at V and 2 bases at J, with 7 bases in the middle. In DNA form, the CDR3 reads TGCGCCAGCAGCTTCAGGGTAAACACCGGGGAGCTGTTTTTT. Its protein is CASSFRVNTGELFF.

This clonotype was recorded many times. V gene TRBV3-1 combines with J gene TRBJ2-2; D might be TRBD2 (6 bases). V lost 4 bases, J lost 3 bases, and 12 bases lay in between. CDR1 LGHDT and CDR2 YNNKEL come from the germline V gene (reference sequence). The CDR3 consists of 15 residues. The CDR3: CASSLTSFDTGELFF. The CDR3, as DNA: TGTGCCAGCAGCCTAACTAGCTTCGACACCGGGGAGCTGTTTTTT.

This chain uses TRBV10-3 with TRBJ2-1; 7 bases agree with TRBD2. Trimming took 4 bases from V and 5 from J; bases not matched to a gene: 5. Germline V gene sequence: CDR1 ENHRY, CDR2 SYGVKD. The CDR3 has 14 amino acids. CDR3 nucleotides: TGTGCCATCAGTGCTAGCGGAGGTAACAATGAGCAGTTCTTC. It encodes CAISASGGNNEQFF.

This chain uses TRBV3-1 with TRBJ1-2; D not certain. Germline CDR1 LGHDT, CDR2 YNNKEL (reference sequence). This CDR3 region has 14 residues. V lost 3 bases and J 6 bases, leaving 14 bases between the germline ends. The CDR3 sequence is CASSQRVDSNGYTF. The CDR3 region has the DNA TGTGCCAGCAGCCAGAGAGTCGACTCCAATGGCTACACCTTC.

This clonotype showed up many times. The chain joins TRBV28 to TRBJ2-6; the D is unclear. CDR1 MDHEN and CDR2 SYDVKM come from the germline V gene. This CDR3 is 16 amino acids long. Trimming left V 2 bases short and J 0 bases short, with 8 bases between. CDR3 sequence reads: CASSLIPSSGANVLTF. As DNA, the CDR3 is TGTGCCAGCAGTTTAATCCCTTCCTCTGGGGCCAACGTCCTGACTTTC.

J is TRBJ1-6 and V is TRBV6-1; maybe TRBD1 (5 bases). Trimming shortened V by 5 bases and J by 2 bases, and 22 bases separated the two germline ends. This CDR3 has 19 residues. Germline-derived CDR1 and CDR2 are MNHNS and SASEGT. CDR3 DNA: TGTGCCAGCAGTCCTCGCCGGGACGCCGTGGGGACCTATAATTCACCCCTCCACTTT. Translating it yields CASSPRRDAVGTYNSPLHF.

This clonotype has at least ten counts. The V and J genes are TRBV3-1 and TRBJ1-2; D remains ambiguous. The V end was cut by 0 bases, the J end by 2 bases, with 16 bases between. In germline, CDR1 is LGHDT, CDR2 YNNKEL (reference sequence). The CDR3 covers 17 residues. CDR3 sequence reads: CASSQDQSSRRNYGYTF. The CDR3 DNA reads as TGTGCCAGCAGCCAAGATCAATCGAGTAGACGCAACTATGGCTACACCTTC.

As to this clonotype: This may be a read error: a much more frequent sequence differs by one nucleotide. The chain couples TRBV5-5 to TRBJ1-5; a weak D match, TRBD1 (6 bases). CDR3 length: 15 residues. The germline V gene encodes CDR1 SGHKS and CDR2 YYEKEE (reference sequence). V gave up 7 bases and J gave up 1 base, with 15 bases separating them. The CDR3 spells CASHPGAASNQPQHF. The DNA for the CDR3 is TGTGCCAGCCATCCAGGGGCGGCAAGCAATCAGCCCCAGCATTTT.

This clonotype was seen more than once but under ten times. V gene TRBV2 combines with J gene TRBJ2-7; D remains unclear. In germline, CDR1 is SNHLY, CDR2 FYNNEI. The CDR3 totals 10 residues. With 8 bases removed from V and 3 bases from J, the gap between germline ends came to 5 bases. CDR3 residues: CASRLYEQYF. For the CDR3, the DNA is TGTGCCAGCCGACTCTACGAGCAGTACTTC.

V usage is TRBV5-1 and J usage is TRBJ2-7, with 9 nucleotides matching TRBD1. Germline V gives CDR1 SGHRS, CDR2 YFSETQ. This CDR3 has 13 residues. Trimming removed 4 bases from V and 6 bases from J; junction bases left unmatched: 5. The CDR3 here is CASSRDRVGEQYF. CDR3 nucleotides: TGCGCCAGCAGCCGGGACAGGGTAGGCGAGCAGTACTTC.

The chain links TRBV7-2 to TRBJ2-4; 9 bases fit TRBD1. The CDR3 covers 14 residues. The trim removed 4 bases at V and 6 bases at J, leaving 4 bases unmatched. CDR1 is SGHTA and CDR2 is FQGNSA in the germline V gene. The CDR3 here is CASSSRQGGNIQYF. CDR3 DNA sequence: TGTGCCAGCAGCTCTCGACAGGGGGGAAACATTCAGTACTTC.

This clonotype was seen a few times. V and J are TRBV24-1 and TRBJ1-2; tentatively, D is TRBD1 (5 bases). Per the germline V gene, CDR1 is KGHDR and CDR2 is SFDVKD. The V and J ends lost 3 bases and 5 bases respectively, with 12 bases between them. This CDR3 has 14 amino acids. CDR3 loop: CATSDRDRQYGYTF. CDR3 DNA: TGTGCCACCAGTGATCGGGACCGCCAATATGGCTACACCTTC.

This clonotype appeared many times. This chain joins TRBV12-3 or TRBV12-4 and TRBJ1-4; D not resolved. This CDR3 contains 13 residues. Trimming stripped 8 bases from V and 0 bases from J, with 7 bases between. CDR3 region: CASSQATNEKLFF. The CDR3 nucleotides read TGTGCCAGCTCGCAGGCAACTAATGAAAAACTGTTTTTT.

The chain combines TRBV7-3 with TRBJ2-1, with 7 bases lining up with TRBD2. Germline CDR1 and CDR2: SGHTA and FQGTGA. This CDR3 contains 15 residues. Unmatched junction bases numbered 7, after V lost 5 bases and J lost 3 bases. This CDR3 reads CASSPLGGGYNEQFF. CDR3 DNA: TGTGCCAGCAGCCCCCTTGGCGGGGGCTACAATGAGCAGTTCTTC.

This clonotype was seen many times. V is TRBV20-1 and J is TRBJ2-7, with 11 nucleotides matching TRBD2. With 0 bases clipped from V and 3 bases from J, the junction kept 4 bases outside the gene matches. The CDR3 length is 15 residues. Germline CDR1 DFQATT, CDR2 SNEGSKA (reference sequence). The CDR3 region has the DNA TGCAGTGCTAGAGATCTCGGGACTAGCGGCTACGAGCAGTACTTC. Its protein is CSARDLGTSGYEQYF.

This clonotype was found many times. This rearrangement joins TRBV10-3 to TRBJ2-2, with TRBD1 matching 8 bases. J was trimmed by 4 bases and V by 3 bases; bases with no gene match: 4. Germline lookup yields CDR1 ENHRY and CDR2 SYGVKD. The CDR3 is 15 amino acids. CDR3 in amino acids: CAISDPGQVTGELFF. In nucleotides, the CDR3 is TGTGCCATCAGTGACCCGGGACAGGTCACCGGGGAGCTGTTTTTT.

This clonotype has at least ten counts. This chain uses TRBV7-2 with TRBJ2-5, with 11 bases that match TRBD2. This CDR3 is built from 15 residues. The V and J ends lost 3 bases and 7 bases, in that order; junction bases with no gene match: 7. Per germline, CDR1 SGHTA and CDR2 FQGNSA. CDR3 nucleotide sequence: TGTGCCAGCAGCTTGACTAGCGGGGCTCAGGGGACCCAGTACTTC. As protein: CASSLTSGAQGTQYF.